This T cell receptor (beta chain) is from a study of CD8 T cells in ankylosing spondylitis. A few counts support this clonotype. The TCR beta libraries were generated through quantitative 5'-RACE incorporating molecular barcodes. TCRdb redid the calling of the 5' RACE reads with MiXCR, one entry per CDR3 protein. Of roughly 100,000 distinct CDR3 sequences listed, 24% were seen once; the top ten hold around 12%. Trimming removed 6 bases from V and 3 bases from J, with 15 bases in between. Germline CDR1 is MNHNS and CDR2 is SASEGT. The CDR3 extends over 14 amino acids. The source of this sequence is a male donor with ankylosing spondylitis. This sequence joins TRBV6-1 and TRBJ2-7; D may be TRBD1 (5 bases). The sequencing sample was made of synovial fluid, either unsorted or a sorted T cell fraction (not recorded which). CDR3 nucleotides: TGTGCCAGCAGACTAAGTGGGGCTAGCTACGAGCAGTACTTC. Translated, it gives CASRLSGASYEQYF.